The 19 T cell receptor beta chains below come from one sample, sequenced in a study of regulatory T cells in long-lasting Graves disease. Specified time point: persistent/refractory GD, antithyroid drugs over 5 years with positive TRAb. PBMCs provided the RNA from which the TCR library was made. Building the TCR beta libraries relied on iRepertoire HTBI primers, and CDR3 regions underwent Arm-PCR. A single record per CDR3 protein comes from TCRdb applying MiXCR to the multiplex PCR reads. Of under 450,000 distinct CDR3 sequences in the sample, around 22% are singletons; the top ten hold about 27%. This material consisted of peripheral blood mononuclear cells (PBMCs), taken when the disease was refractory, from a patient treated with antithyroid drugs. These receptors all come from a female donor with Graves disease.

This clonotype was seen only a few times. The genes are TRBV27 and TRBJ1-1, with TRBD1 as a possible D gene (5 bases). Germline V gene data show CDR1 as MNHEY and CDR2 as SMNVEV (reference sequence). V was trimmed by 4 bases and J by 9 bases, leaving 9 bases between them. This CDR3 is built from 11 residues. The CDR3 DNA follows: TGTGCCAGCAGTTCCGGGACGCAAGCTTTCTTT. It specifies CASSSGTQAFF.

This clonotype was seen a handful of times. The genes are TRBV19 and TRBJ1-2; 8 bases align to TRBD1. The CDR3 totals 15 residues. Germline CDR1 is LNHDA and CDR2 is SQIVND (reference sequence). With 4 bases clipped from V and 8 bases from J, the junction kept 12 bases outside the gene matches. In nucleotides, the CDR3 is TGTGCCAGTAGTAAAGCCCGACAGGGGTTGGGCGGCTACACCTTC. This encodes CASSKARQGLGGYTF.

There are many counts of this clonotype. The DNA of the CDR3 is TGTGCCAGCAGTTTATCGGGGGGGCGCTTAAACACTGAAGCTTTCTTT. This sequence encodes CASSLSGGRLNTEAFF. J is TRBJ1-1 and V is TRBV28; D may be TRBD1 (6 bases). Germline CDR1 is MDHEN and CDR2 is SYDVKM. This CDR3 comprises 16 residues. Trimming stripped 1 base from V and 2 bases from J, with 14 bases between.

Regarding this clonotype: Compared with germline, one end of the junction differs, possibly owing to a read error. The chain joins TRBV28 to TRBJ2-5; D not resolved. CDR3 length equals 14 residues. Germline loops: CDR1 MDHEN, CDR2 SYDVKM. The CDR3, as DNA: TGTGTCAGCAGTTTAAAGTTAAGTCAAGAGACCCAGTACTTC. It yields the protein CVSSLKLSQETQYF.

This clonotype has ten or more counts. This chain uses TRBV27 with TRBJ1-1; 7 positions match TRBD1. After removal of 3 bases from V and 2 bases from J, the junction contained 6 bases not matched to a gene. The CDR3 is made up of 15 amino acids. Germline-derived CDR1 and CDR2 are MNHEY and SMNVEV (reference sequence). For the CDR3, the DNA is TGTGCCAGCAGTTTCCTCGGGACAGCTAACACTGAAGCTTTCTTT. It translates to CASSFLGTANTEAFF.

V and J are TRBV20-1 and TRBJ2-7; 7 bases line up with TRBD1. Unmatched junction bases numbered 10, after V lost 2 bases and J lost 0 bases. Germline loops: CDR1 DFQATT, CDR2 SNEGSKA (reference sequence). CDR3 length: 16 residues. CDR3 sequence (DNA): TGCAGTGCTAGAAGGGGACAGTCGGGCCGCTCCTACGAGCAGTACTTC. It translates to CSARRGQSGRSYEQYF.

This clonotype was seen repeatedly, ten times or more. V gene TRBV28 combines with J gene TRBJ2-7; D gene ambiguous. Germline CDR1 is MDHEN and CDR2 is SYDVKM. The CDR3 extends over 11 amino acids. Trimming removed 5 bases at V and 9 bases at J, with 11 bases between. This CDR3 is CASSPDILQYF. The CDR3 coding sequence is TGTGCCAGCAGTCCTGACATTCTGCAGTACTTC. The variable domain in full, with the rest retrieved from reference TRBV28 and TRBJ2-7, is DVKVTQSSRYLVKRTGEKVFLECVQDMDHENMFWYRQDPGLGLRLIYFSYDVKMKEKGDIPEGYSVSREKKERFSLILESASTNQTSMYLCASSPDILQYFGPGTRLTVT.

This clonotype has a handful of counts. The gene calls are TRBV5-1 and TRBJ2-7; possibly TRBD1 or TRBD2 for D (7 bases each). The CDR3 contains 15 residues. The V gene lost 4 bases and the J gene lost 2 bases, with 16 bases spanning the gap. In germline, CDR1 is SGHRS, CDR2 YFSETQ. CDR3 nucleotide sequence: TGCGCCAGCAGCGCGACAGGGAGGGCCACCTACGAGCAGTACTTC. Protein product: CASSATGRATYEQYF. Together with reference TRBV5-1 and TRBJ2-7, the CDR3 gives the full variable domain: KAGVTQTPRYLIKTRGQQVTLSCSPISGHRSVSWYQQTPGQGLQFLFEYFSETQRNKGNFPGRFSGRQFSNSRSEMNVSTLELGDSALYLCASSATGRATYEQYFGPGTRLTVT.

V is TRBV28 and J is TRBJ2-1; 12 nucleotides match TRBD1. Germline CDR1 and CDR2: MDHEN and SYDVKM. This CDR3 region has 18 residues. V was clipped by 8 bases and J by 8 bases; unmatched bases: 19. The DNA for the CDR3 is TGTGCCAGCGGCCACTCTATCTTTTGGGACAGGGGGCGCGATGAGCAGTTCTTC. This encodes CASGHSIFWDRGRDEQFF.

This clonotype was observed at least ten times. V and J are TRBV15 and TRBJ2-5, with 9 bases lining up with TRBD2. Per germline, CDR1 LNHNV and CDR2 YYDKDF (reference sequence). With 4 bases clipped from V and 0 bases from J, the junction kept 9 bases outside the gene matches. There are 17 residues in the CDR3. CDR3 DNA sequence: TGTGCCACCAGCATTAAGCTAGCGGGGCTGTACCAAGAGACCCAGTACTTC. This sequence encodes CATSIKLAGLYQETQYF.

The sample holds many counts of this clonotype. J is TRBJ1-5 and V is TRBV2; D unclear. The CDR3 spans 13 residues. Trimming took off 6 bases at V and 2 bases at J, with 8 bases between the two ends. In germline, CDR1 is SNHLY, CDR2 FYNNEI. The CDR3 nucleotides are TGTGCCAGCAGCTTGCGGGGCAATCAGCCCCAGCATTTT. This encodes CASSLRGNQPQHF.

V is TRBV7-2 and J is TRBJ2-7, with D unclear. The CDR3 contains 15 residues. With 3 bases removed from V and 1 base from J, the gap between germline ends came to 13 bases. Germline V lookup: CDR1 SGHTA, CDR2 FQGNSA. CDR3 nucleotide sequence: TGTGCCAGCAGCTTTTATCGTTACTATTCCTACGAGCAGTACTTC. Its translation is CASSFYRYYSYEQYF.

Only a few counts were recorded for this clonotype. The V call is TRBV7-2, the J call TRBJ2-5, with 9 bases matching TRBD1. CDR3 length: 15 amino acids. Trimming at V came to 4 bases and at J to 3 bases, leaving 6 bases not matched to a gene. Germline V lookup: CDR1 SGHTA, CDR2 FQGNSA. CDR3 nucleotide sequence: TGTGCCAGCAGCTGGAGGGACAGGGCTAAAGAGACCCAGTACTTC. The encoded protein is CASSWRDRAKETQYF. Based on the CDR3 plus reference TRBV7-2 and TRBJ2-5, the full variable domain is GAGVSQSPSNKVTEKGKDVELRCDPISGHTALYWYRQSLGQGLEFLIYFQGNSAPDKSGLPSDRFSAERTGGSVSTLTIQRTQQEDSAVYLCASSWRDRAKETQYFGPGTRLLVL.

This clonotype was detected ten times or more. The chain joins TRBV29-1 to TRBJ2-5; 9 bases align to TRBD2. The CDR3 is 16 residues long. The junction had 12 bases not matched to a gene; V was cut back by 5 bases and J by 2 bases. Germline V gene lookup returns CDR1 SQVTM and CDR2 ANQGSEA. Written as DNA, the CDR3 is TGCAGCGTTCGTCTTCGAGGACTAGCGCCTCAAGAGACCCAGTACTTC. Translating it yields CSVRLRGLAPQETQYF. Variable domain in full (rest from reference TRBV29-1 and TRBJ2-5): SAVISQKPSRDICQRGTSLTIQCQVDSQVTMMFWYRQQPGQSLTLIATANQGSEATYESGFVIDKFPISRPNLTFSTLTVSNMSPEDSSIYLCSVRLRGLAPQETQYFGPGTRLLVL.

The CDR3 DNA sequence: TGCAGCGCAGACGACAGGGGCGGCTACACCTTC. It yields the protein CSADDRGGYTF. The rearrangement joins TRBV29-1 to TRBJ1-2; TRBD1 aligns across 8 bases. The CDR3 has 11 amino acids. Losses at the gene ends were 7 bases for V and 8 bases for J; bases not matched to a gene: 6. Germline V lookup: CDR1 SQVTM, CDR2 ANQGSEA.

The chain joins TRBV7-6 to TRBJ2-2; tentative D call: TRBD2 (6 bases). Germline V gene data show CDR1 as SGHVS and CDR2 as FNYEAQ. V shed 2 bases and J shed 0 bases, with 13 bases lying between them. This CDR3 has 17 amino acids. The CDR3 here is CASSLLFGSANTGELFF. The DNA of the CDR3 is TGTGCCAGCAGCTTACTCTTCGGGAGTGCGAACACCGGGGAGCTGTTTTTT.

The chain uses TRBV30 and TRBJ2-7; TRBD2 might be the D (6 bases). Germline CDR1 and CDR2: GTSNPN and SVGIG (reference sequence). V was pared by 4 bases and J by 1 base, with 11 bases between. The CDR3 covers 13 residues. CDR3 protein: CAWNREWSYEQYF. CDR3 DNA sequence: TGTGCCTGGAATCGGGAGTGGTCCTACGAGCAGTACTTC. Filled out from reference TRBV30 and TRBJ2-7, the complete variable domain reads SQTIHQWPATLVQPVGSPLSLECTVEGTSNPNLYWYRQAAGRGLQLLFYSVGIGQISSEVPQNLSASRPQDRQFILSSKKLLLSDSGFYLCAWNREWSYEQYFGPGTRLTVT.

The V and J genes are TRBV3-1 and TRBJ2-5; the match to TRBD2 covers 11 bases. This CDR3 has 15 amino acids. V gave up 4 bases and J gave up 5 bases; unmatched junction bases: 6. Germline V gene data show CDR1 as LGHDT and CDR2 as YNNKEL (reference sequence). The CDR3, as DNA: TGTGCCAGCAGCCCTAGCGGGAGGTCGGCGGAGACCCAGTACTTC. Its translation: CASSPSGRSAETQYF.

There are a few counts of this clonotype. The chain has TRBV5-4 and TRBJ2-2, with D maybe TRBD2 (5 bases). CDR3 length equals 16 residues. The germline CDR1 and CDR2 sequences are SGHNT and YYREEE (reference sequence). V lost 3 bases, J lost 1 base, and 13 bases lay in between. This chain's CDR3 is CASSSHSGWNTGELFF. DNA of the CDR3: TGTGCCAGCAGCTCCCATTCGGGGTGGAACACCGGGGAGCTGTTTTTT.